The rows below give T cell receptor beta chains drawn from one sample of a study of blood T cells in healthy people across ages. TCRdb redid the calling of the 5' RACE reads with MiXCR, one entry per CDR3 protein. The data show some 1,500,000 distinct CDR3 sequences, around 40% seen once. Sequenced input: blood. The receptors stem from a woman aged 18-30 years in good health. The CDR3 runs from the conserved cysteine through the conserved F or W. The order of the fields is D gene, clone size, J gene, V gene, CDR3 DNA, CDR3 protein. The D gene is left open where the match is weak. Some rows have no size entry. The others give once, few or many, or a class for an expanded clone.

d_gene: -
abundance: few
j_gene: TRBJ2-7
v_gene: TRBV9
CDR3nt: TGTGCCAGCAGCCAGGGGATCGTCTCCGAGCAGTACTTC
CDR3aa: CASSQGIVSEQYF

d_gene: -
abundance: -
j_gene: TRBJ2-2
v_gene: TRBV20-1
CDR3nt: TGCAGTGCTAGAAAAGGGCAGGGGGAGCTGTTTTTT
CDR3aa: CSARKGQGELFF

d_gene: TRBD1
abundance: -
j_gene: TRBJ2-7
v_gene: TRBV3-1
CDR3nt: TGTGCCAGCAGCCATGAAATTGGGGACAGGGCTTGGAGGGAGCAGTACTTC
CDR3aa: CASSHEIGDRAWREQYF

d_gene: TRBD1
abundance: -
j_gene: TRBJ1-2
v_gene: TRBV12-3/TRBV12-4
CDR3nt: TGTGCCAGCAGTCATCGACAGGGGTTAGCTAACTATGGCTACACCTTC
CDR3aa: CASSHRQGLANYGYTF

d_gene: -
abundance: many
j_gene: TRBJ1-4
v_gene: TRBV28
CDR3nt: TGTGCCAGCGCACCCATGGCGCAGGCAACTAATGAAAAACTGTTTTTT
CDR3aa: CASAPMAQATNEKLFF

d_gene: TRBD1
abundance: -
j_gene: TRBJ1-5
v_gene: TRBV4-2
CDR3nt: TGTGCCAGCAGCCTCGACAGGGTCTTGCAGCCCCAGCATTTT
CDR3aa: CASSLDRVLQPQHF

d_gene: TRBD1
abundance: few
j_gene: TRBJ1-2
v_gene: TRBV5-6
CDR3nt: TGTGCCAGCAGCTTGCCGGGACAGGGGGCGAAAGCTAACTATGGCTACACCTTC
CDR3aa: CASSLPGQGAKANYGYTF

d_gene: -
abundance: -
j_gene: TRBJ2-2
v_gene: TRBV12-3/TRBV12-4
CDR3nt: TGTGCCAGCCTTCGGGGTAGCGTGTCCGGGGAGCTGTTTTTT
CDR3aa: CASLRGSVSGELFF

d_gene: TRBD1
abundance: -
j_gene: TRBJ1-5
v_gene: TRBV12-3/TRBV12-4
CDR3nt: TGTGCCAGCAGCCAGACAGGGACTAATCAGCCCCAGCATTTT
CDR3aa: CASSQTGTNQPQHF

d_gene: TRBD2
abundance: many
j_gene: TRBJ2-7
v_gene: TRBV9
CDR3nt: TGTGCCAGCAGCGTACTAGCGGGGGCCTACGAGCAGTACTTC
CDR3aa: CASSVLAGAYEQYF

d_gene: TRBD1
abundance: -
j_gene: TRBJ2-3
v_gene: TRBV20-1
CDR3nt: TGCAGTGCGGGACCCCGGGACAGGGGCCGGACAGATACGCAGTATTTT
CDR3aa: CSAGPRDRGRTDTQYF

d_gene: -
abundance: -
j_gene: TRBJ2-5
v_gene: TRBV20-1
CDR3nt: TGCAGTGCTAGGGAGGTTAACAAGCAGGAGACCCAGTACTTC
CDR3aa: CSAREVNKQETQYF

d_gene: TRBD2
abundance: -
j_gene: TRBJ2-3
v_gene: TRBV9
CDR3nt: TGTGCCAGCAGCGTAGCGGGACTAGGCGTCGATACGCAGTATTTT
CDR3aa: CASSVAGLGVDTQYF

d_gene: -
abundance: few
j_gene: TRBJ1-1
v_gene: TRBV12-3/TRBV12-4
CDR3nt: TGTGCCAGCAGCATCGGACAGAGGAACACTGAAGCTTTCTTT
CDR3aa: CASSIGQRNTEAFF

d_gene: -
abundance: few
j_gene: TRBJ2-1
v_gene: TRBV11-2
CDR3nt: TGTGCCAGCAGCTTAGTTGCGGGACAGATTTACAATGAGCAGTTCTTC
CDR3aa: CASSLVAGQIYNEQFF

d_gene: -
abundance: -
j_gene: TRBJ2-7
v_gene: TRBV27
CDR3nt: TGTGCCAGCAGTTTTGAGGGAGCTGAGCAGTACTTC
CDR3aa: CASSFEGAEQYF

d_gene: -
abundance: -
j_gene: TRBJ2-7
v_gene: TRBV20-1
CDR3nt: TGCAGTGCTAGAGATCTGGCGGGCCCCTCCTACGAGCAGTACTTC
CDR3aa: CSARDLAGPSYEQYF

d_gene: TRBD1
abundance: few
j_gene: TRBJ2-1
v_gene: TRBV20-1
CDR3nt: TGCAGTGCTAGTCCCGGGACAGGGAACCTTTTCAATGAGCAGTTCTTC
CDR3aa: CSASPGTGNLFNEQFF

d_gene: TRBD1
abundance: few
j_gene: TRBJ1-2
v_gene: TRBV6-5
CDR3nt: TGTGCCAGCAGTTACTCCGGACAGGGGAACTATGGCTACACCTTC
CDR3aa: CASSYSGQGNYGYTF

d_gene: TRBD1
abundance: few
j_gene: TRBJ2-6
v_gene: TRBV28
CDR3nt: TGTGCCAGCAGTCCACGGACAGGTACCCCCTCTGGGGCCAACGTCCTGACTTTC
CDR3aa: CASSPRTGTPSGANVLTF

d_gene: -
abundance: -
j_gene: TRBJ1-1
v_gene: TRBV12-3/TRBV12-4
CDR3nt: TGTGCCAGCAGCACCCATCCTGGGGGGGGCACTGAAGCTTTCTTT
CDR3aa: CASSTHPGGGTEAFF

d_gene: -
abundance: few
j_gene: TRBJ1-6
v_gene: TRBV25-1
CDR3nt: TGTGCCAGCAGTTCCACCGGGACGTCGGGATACTCACCCCTCCACTTT
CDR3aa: CASSSTGTSGYSPLHF

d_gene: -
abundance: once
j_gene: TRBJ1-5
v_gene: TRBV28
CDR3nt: TGTGCCAGCAGTTCAGGACAGATAAAGGGCAATCAGCCCCAGCATTTT
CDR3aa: CASSSGQIKGNQPQHF

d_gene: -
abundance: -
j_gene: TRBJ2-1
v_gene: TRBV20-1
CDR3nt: TGCAGTGTTCACGACAGATACTCCTACAATGAGCGGTTCTTC
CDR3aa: CSVHDRYSYNERFF

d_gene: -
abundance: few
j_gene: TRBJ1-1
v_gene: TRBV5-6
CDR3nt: TGTGCCAGCAGCCAGATTCCGGGACTTATTAACACTGAAGCTTTCTTT
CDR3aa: CASSQIPGLINTEAFF

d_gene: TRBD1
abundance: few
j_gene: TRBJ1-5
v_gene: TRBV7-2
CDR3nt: TGTGCCAGCAGCGAAAGGACAGGGCGAGACAATCAGCCCCAGCATTTT
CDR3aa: CASSERTGRDNQPQHF

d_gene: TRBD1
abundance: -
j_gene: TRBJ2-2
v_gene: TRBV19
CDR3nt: TGTGCCAGTAGTAAGGGCAGGGGGAGCGGGGAGCTGTTTTTT
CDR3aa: CASSKGRGSGELFF

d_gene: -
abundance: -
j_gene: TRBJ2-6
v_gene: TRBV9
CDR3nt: TGTGCCAGCAGCGCCCCCGGTAGCTCTGGGGCCAACGTCCTGACTTTC
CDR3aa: CASSAPGSSGANVLTF

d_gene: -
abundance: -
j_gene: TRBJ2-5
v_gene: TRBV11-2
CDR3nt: TGTGCCAGCAGTCCTCGGGGCGCGCAGTACTTC
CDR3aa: CASSPRGAQYF